The 16 T cell receptor beta chains below all came from one sample that was sequenced in a study of post-analysis software for immune sequencing data (dated by TCRdb to between 2014 and 2017). What the authors observed across the whole study: Four to six TRBV segments, including TRBV5-6, TRBV5-1 and TRBV20-1, were significantly more frequent in patients than controls.

No antigen has been identified for these receptors. Libraries came from PCR. Sequencer: Illumina HiSeq 2500. Unique molecular identifiers were incorporated into TCR beta cDNA libraries to reduce PCR and sequencing biases. TCRdb reanalyzed the raw reads on its own, using fastp at Q25 for trimming and MiXCR for clone calling, and kept in-frame beta chains. Rows with one shared CDR3 protein collapse into an entry with the most common genes and DNA. For this sample the table gives hundreds of thousands of distinct CDR3 sequences, of which around 27% were detected only once. The ten largest clones take up around 0.55% of the sample. Sequencing input: blood. Receptors originate from a girl aged 10-17 years with multiple sclerosis.

This clonotype was picked up a small number of times. V and J are TRBV27 and TRBJ2-3; the D gene is possibly TRBD1 (6 bases). Trimming removed 2 bases from V and 4 bases from J, with 10 bases in between. The V gene's germline CDR1 is MNHEY and CDR2 SMNVEV (reference sequence). The CDR3 extends over 14 amino acids. The CDR3 region has the DNA TGTGCCAGCAGTTTAAACAGGGTTCCAGATACGCAGTATTTT. Translated, it gives CASSLNRVPDTQYF.

In DNA form, the CDR3 reads TGTGCCAGCAGTTTACTGGAAGGGGTCGATAATTCACCCCTCCACTTT. Protein sequence: CASSLLEGVDNSPLHF. The chain joins TRBV12-3 or TRBV12-4 to TRBJ1-6, with D perhaps TRBD1 (5 bases). The V end was cut by 2 bases, the J end by 5 bases, with 13 bases between. CDR3 size: 16 residues.

There are a few counts of this clonotype. The V call is TRBV24-1, the J call TRBJ2-1; D is perhaps TRBD2 (5 bases). The CDR3 length is 15 residues. Germline V gene sequence: CDR1 KGHDR, CDR2 SFDVKD. V shed 4 bases and J shed 4 bases, with 13 bases lying between them. In DNA form, the CDR3 reads TGTGCCACCAGTGACGTCGGACTTCAATACAATGAGCAGTTCTTC. It is translated as CATSDVGLQYNEQFF.

The J gene is TRBJ1-1, the V gene TRBV20-1; 7 nucleotides match TRBD1. Looked up from germline, CDR1 is DFQATT and CDR2 is SNEGSKA (reference sequence). Unmatched junction bases numbered 3, after V lost 2 bases and J lost 0 bases. The CDR3 has 14 residues. DNA of the CDR3: TGCAGTGCTAGACAGGGGGTACTGAACACTGAAGCTTTCTTT. This gives the protein CSARQGVLNTEAFF.

This clonotype appeared a few times. The chain has TRBV5-1 and TRBJ2-3; 8 positions agree with TRBD1. Germline values: CDR1 SGHRS, CDR2 YFSETQ. The CDR3 is 15 residues long. The V segment lost 4 bases and the J segment 4 bases; nucleotides outside the gene matches: 8. Written as DNA, the CDR3 is TGCGCCAGCAGCCTCTGGACAGGGAGGCCAGATACGCAGTATTTT. Translation: CASSLWTGRPDTQYF.

The J gene is TRBJ1-6, the V gene TRBV20-1; maybe TRBD1 (6 bases). Germline values: CDR1 DFQATT, CDR2 SNEGSKA (reference sequence). The CDR3 totals 15 residues. The V and J ends lost 6 bases and 1 base respectively, with 13 bases between them. CDR3 bases: TGCAGTGCCCGGACAGTGGGGTCCTATAATTCACCCCTCCACTTT. This translates into CSARTVGSYNSPLHF.

The V and J genes are TRBV15 and TRBJ2-2; a weak D match, TRBD1 (6 bases). With 5 bases removed from V and 0 bases from J, the gap between germline ends came to 13 bases. Germline values: CDR1 LNHNV, CDR2 YYDKDF (reference sequence). CDR3 length equals 16 residues. CDR3 DNA: TGTGCCACCAGCGCAGCCGGGACAACGAACACCGGGGAGCTGTTTTTT. Translating it yields CATSAAGTTNTGELFF.

This clonotype was counted between two and nine times. CDR3 amino acids: CSAGRGQGYQPQHF. For the CDR3, the DNA is TGCAGTGCTGGACGAGGACAGGGCTATCAGCCCCAGCATTTT. V gene TRBV20-1 combines with J gene TRBJ1-5; 8 bases are shared with TRBD1. The CDR3 totals 14 residues. V dropped 5 bases and J dropped 5; count of bases not matched to a gene: 8. Germline CDR1 DFQATT, CDR2 SNEGSKA (reference sequence).

This clonotype was recorded a few times. The rearrangement uses TRBV13 and TRBJ2-5, with D possibly matching TRBD2 (6 bases). CDR1 and CDR2 (germline): PRHDT, FYEKMQ (reference sequence). CDR3 length: 15 amino acids. V dropped 2 bases and J dropped 5 bases, with 15 bases sitting between them. This chain's CDR3 is CASSLTSAGRETQYF. CDR3 nucleotides: TGTGCCAGCAGCTTAACGTCGGCAGGGAGGGAGACCCAGTACTTC.

The chain uses TRBV9 and TRBJ2-7; 8 positions agree with TRBD2. Trimming at V came to 4 bases and at J to 1 base, leaving 10 bases not matched to a gene. Germline CDR1 is SGDLS and CDR2 is YYNGEE. This CDR3 is 16 amino acids long. This chain's CDR3 is CASSPREGLASYEQYF. In DNA form, the CDR3 reads TGTGCCAGCAGCCCCCGGGAGGGGCTCGCTTCCTACGAGCAGTACTTC.

This clonotype appeared a few times. The chain employs TRBV10-3 and TRBJ2-6, with no clear D. The CDR3 runs to 16 residues. V lost 4 bases, J lost 0 bases, and 10 bases lay in between. Germline CDR1 and CDR2: ENHRY and SYGVKD. CDR3 in amino acids: CAISATVISGANVLTF. CDR3 sequence (DNA): TGTGCCATCAGTGCGACCGTTATCTCTGGGGCCAACGTCCTGACTTTC.

This chain joins TRBV2 and TRBJ2-1; the D gene is possibly TRBD1 (6 bases). Per the germline V gene, CDR1 is SNHLY and CDR2 is FYNNEI. Trimming shortened V by 6 bases and J by 1 base, and 13 bases separated the two germline ends. This CDR3 spans 15 amino acids. Here the CDR3 DNA reads TGTGCCAGCAGAACAGCCACAGGGTCCTACAATGAGCAGTTCTTC. The encoded protein is CASRTATGSYNEQFF.

This clonotype appeared once. One junction end does not reproduce the germline sequence, and a read error may be involved. The DNA of the CDR3 is TGTGCCAGCGGCTTAGTTTGGGATCCAAGGGATGAGCAGTTCTTC. It yields the protein CASGLVWDPRDEQFF. The chain carries TRBV7-2 and TRBJ2-1; no clear D. Germline V gene lookup returns CDR1 SGHTA and CDR2 FQGNSA. The CDR3 runs 15 residues.

The chain links TRBV2 to TRBJ2-3, with 8 nucleotides matching TRBD1. After removal of 10 bases from V and 2 bases from J, the junction contained 11 bases not matched to a gene. Germline loops: CDR1 SNHLY, CDR2 FYNNEI. The CDR3 sequence is 15 residues long. The CDR3 nucleotides are TGTGCCACCACCCCGCGGACAGGGATCACAGATACGCAGTATTTT. Encoded protein: CATTPRTGITDTQYF.

The gene calls are TRBV20-1 and TRBJ2-5; 10 positions match TRBD1. Germline CDR1 is DFQATT and CDR2 is SNEGSKA (reference sequence). CDR3 length: 18 residues. The J segment lost 11 bases and the V segment lost 0 bases, leaving 21 bases of the junction unmatched. Here the CDR3 reads CSAREGFGPGQGRWEQYF. The CDR3 DNA reads TGCAGTGCTAGAGAGGGTTTTGGTCCGGGACAGGGGAGGTGGGAGCAGTACTTC.

This sequence joins TRBV27 and TRBJ2-7; possibly TRBD1 for D (5 bases). CDR3 size: 14 residues. Germline CDR1 MNHEY, CDR2 SMNVEV (reference sequence). V was cut by 3 bases and J by 2 bases, with 11 bases left in between. CDR3 loop: CASSFGAGPYEQYF. CDR3 nucleotide sequence: TGTGCCAGCAGTTTTGGGGCAGGCCCCTACGAGCAGTACTTC.